This TCR beta chain originates from a study of Ad26.COV2.S vaccination and SARS-CoV-2 variants. In germline, CDR1 is MNHEY, CDR2 SMNVEV (reference sequence). V gave up 4 bases and J gave up 0 bases; unmatched junction bases: 3. The CDR3 sequence is 15 residues long. The sample's treatment: roughly 20 received Ad26.COV2.S at low or high dose, single or two shots; about 5 received placebo; per-sample allocation not given. Each sample was drawn 63 days after the first injection (of vaccine or placebo). Sequenced by immunoSEQ multiplex PCR; TCRdb stores in-frame clones only, minus some. This sample has roughly 420,000 clones, with 70% to 90% found just once.

The sequenced sample was peripheral blood, obtained in a trial of Ad26.COV2.S vaccine versus placebo. This chain uses TRBV27 with TRBJ1-2, with TRBD1 matching over 9 bases. This sequence was found in a person aged 18-65 years who received the Ad26.COV2.S COVID-19 vaccine or a placebo. The CDR3 DNA sequence: TGTGCCAGCAGTTATGGGACAGGGCCTAACTATGGCTACACCTTC. Translating gives CASSYGTGPNYGYTF.